This T cell receptor beta chain was sequenced in a study of read filtering for tumor transcriptome and immune sequencing. The library was built from approximately 400 ng RNA with molecular barcoded adaptors for alpha/delta and beta/gamma chains. TCRdb independently ran MiXCR on the reads; one entry per CDR3 protein. The data contain roughly 130,000 distinct CDR3 sequences, 10% to 15% of them singletons. Many counts were recorded for this clonotype. What it binds is not known. CDR3 length: 12 amino acids. Germline-derived CDR1 and CDR2 are LGHDT and YNNKEL (reference sequence). V was trimmed by 6 bases and J by 5 bases, leaving 8 bases between them. General study results and limits: IR-seq captured clonotypes deeper and more reliably than RNA-seq.

Material: a population of CD138-negative cells sorted from bone marrow. The receptor comes from a donor aged 40 or over with multiple myeloma. The chain employs TRBV3-1 and TRBJ2-1; no clear D gene. CDR3 protein: CASRGDDNEQFF. The CDR3 coding sequence is TGTGCCAGCAGGGGCGATGACAATGAGCAGTTCTTC.